The 13 T cell receptor beta chains presented below share a single source sample, sequenced in a study of T cells in Graves' hyperthyroidism and ophthalmopathy. Amplification of TCR beta CDR3 regions was performed using RNA transcripts as template. A first-round RT-PCR of the TCR CDR3 used the HTBI primer set. TCRdb passed the multiplex PCR reads through MiXCR, listing each CDR3 protein once. This table holds 350,000 to 400,000 distinct CDR3 sequences, 14% to 15% found once. The specimen was blood. The receptor set was obtained from a woman in her twenties or thirties with Graves' hyperthyroidism.

This clonotype was recorded at least ten times. This rearrangement joins TRBV7-9 to TRBJ2-7, with 13 nucleotides matching TRBD2. The junction had 22 bases not matched to a gene; V was cut back by 2 bases and J by 6 bases. Looked up from germline, CDR1 is SEHNR and CDR2 is FQNEAQ (reference sequence). The CDR3 sequence is 21 residues long. The DNA for the CDR3 is TGTGCCAGCAGCTTAATTGTCGGGCAGCCGAGTACTAGCGGGAGGGGTGTCGAGCAGTACTTC. It specifies CASSLIVGQPSTSGRGVEQYF.

J is TRBJ2-1 and V is TRBV7-9; 8 nucleotides align to TRBD1. From germline, CDR1 is SEHNR and CDR2 FQNEAQ (reference sequence). CDR3 length: 13 amino acids. Trimming removed 6 bases from V and 10 bases from J; junction bases left unmatched: 8. The CDR3 sequence: CASRPGAGGEQFF. The CDR3 bases are TGTGCCAGCAGACCCGGTGCAGGGGGCGAGCAGTTCTTC.

The V call is TRBV7-4, the J call TRBJ1-5; the match to TRBD1 covers 8 bases. The CDR3 has 15 amino acids. Looked up from germline, CDR1 is SGHVT and CDR2 is SQSDAQ. The V segment lost 5 bases and the J segment 6 bases; nucleotides outside the gene matches: 9. The CDR3 sequence is CASSATGARCQPQHF. CDR3 nucleotides: TGTGCCAGCAGCGCGACAGGGGCGAGGTGTCAGCCCCAGCATTTT.

The table lists this clonotype with many counts. J is TRBJ1-1 and V is TRBV6-1; TRBD1 agrees at 7 bases. The CDR3 has 15 residues. V lost 6 bases to trimming and J lost 7 bases; unmatched junction nucleotides: 14. CDR1 is MNHNS and CDR2 is SASEGT in the germline V gene. The CDR3: CASRVSRDSSFEAFF. CDR3 coding DNA: TGTGCCAGCAGGGTTTCCAGGGACAGCAGCTTTGAAGCTTTCTTT.

This clonotype was observed a few times. DNA for the CDR3: TGTGCCACCAGCAAAACTAGGGGCTACAATGAGCAGTTCTTC. Translating gives CATSKTRGYNEQFF. The chain links TRBV15 to TRBJ2-1; D tentatively fits TRBD1 or TRBD2 (5 bases each). Germline CDR1 is LNHNV and CDR2 is YYDKDF (reference sequence). Trimming removed 4 bases at V and 3 bases at J, with 10 bases between. CDR3 size: 14 residues.

The chain combines TRBV29-1 with TRBJ2-3, with 7 bases that match TRBD2. This CDR3 has 16 amino acids. Per the germline V gene, CDR1 is SQVTM and CDR2 is ANQGSEA. Unmatched junction bases numbered 10, after V lost 1 base and J lost 3 bases. The CDR3 region has the DNA TGCAGCGTTGAAGGTCGGGAGCGGGAAGTAACAGATACGCAGTATTTT. It translates to CSVEGREREVTDTQYF.

CDR3 sequence: CAWSGGRGYEQYF. The CDR3 DNA reads as TGTGCCTGGAGTGGGGGTCGAGGCTACGAGCAGTACTTC. V usage is TRBV30 and J usage is TRBJ2-7; unclear D gene. The CDR3 totals 13 residues. The V and J ends lost 1 base and 3 bases respectively, with 10 bases between them. Per germline, CDR1 GTSNPN and CDR2 SVGIG (reference sequence).

The chain carries TRBV18 and TRBJ1-1; D uncertain. Trimming took 1 base from V and 2 from J, leaving 8 bases between them. The CDR3 contains 14 residues. The germline gives CDR1 KGHSH, CDR2 LQKENI. In nucleotides, the CDR3 is TGTGCCAGCTCACCACGCCAGGTCAACACTGAAGCTTTCTTT. It translates to CASSPRQVNTEAFF.

This clonotype was observed at least ten times. V usage is TRBV7-8 and J usage is TRBJ2-5; 9 positions agree with TRBD1. The CDR3 has 14 amino acids. V lost 3 bases to trimming and J lost 5 bases; unmatched junction nucleotides: 4. Germline V gene data show CDR1 as SGHVS and CDR2 as FQNEAQ. CDR3: CASSFGTGSETQYF. CDR3 nucleotide sequence: TGTGCCAGCAGCTTCGGGACAGGGTCGGAGACCCAGTACTTC.

This clonotype came up many times. The chain couples TRBV11-2 to TRBJ1-4; tentatively, D is TRBD1 (6 bases). This CDR3 is built from 14 residues. Germline CDR1 reads SGHAT; CDR2 reads FQNNGV. Between the trimmed V and J ends, which lost 1 base and 10 bases, there was a span of 13 bases. The CDR3 region is CASSLAPTGRKLFF. CDR3 nucleotides: TGTGCCAGCAGCTTAGCCCCTACAGGGAGAAAACTGTTTTTT.

This clonotype appeared a few times. The chain recombines TRBV24-1 with TRBJ2-1, with TRBD2 matching over 10 bases. This CDR3 is 15 amino acids long. Germline trimming cut 4 bases from V and 9 bases from J; bases unmatched to any gene: 8. Germline V gene lookup returns CDR1 KGHDR and CDR2 SFDVKD. CDR3 nucleotides: TGTGCCACCAGTGAACCTAGCGGGAGCGGCGGTGAGCAGTTCTTC. Its protein is CATSEPSGSGGEQFF.

The sample holds a few counts of this clonotype. The chain combines TRBV7-9 with TRBJ2-1, with 7 bases matching TRBD1. This CDR3 is built from 17 residues. Germline V gives CDR1 SEHNR, CDR2 FQNEAQ (reference sequence). V dropped 5 bases and J dropped 3; count of bases not matched to a gene: 13. The CDR3 sequence: CASSPPFRDRDYNEQFF. The CDR3 DNA sequence: TGTGCCAGCAGCCCTCCCTTCCGGGACAGAGACTACAATGAGCAGTTCTTC. Looking up the rest from reference TRBV7-9 and TRBJ2-1 gives the full variable domain: DTGVSQNPRHKITKRGQNVTFRCDPISEHNRLYWYRQTLGQGPEFLTYFQNEAQLEKSRLLSDRFSAERPKGSFSTLEIQRTEQGDSAMYLCASSPPFRDRDYNEQFFGPGTRLTVL.

This clonotype was found many times. The chain couples TRBV12-3 or TRBV12-4 to TRBJ2-7; possible D gene TRBD1, 5 bases. Trimming left V 1 base short and J 5 bases short, with 9 bases between. This CDR3 contains 13 residues. CDR3 sequence (DNA): TGTGCCAGCAGTTTAGTGGCAGGGAACGAGCAGTACTTC. This gives the protein CASSLVAGNEQYF.